The rows below give T cell receptor beta chains drawn from one sample of a study of T cells expressing NK-cell markers. Reprocessing the 5' RACE reads, TCRdb reports a single entry for every CDR3 protein and omits DNA. This table lists 350,000 to 400,000 distinct CDR3 sequences. The sample comprised blood T cells: a sorted CD56 or NKG2C T cell subset, CD4+ or CD8+ T cells, or bulk PBMC T cells (not recorded which). These receptors were collected from a woman between 45 and 60 years old in good health. CDR3s include the opening cysteine and the closing phenylalanine or tryptophan.

TRBV3-1	TRBJ2-7	CASSHRRLGSYEQYF
TRBV4-2	TRBJ2-1	CASSQDRSVAGVGGYNEQFF
TRBV5-1	TRBJ2-3	CASSLENTDTQYF
TRBV6-1	TRBJ1-5	CASGTYSNQPQHF
TRBV12-3/TRBV12-4	TRBJ2-1	CASSSPGLAGLNEQFF
TRBV10-3	TRBJ1-6	CAISDPDRATNSPLHF
TRBV5-1	TRBJ1-5	CASSWDRGISQPQHF
TRBV4-1	TRBJ2-5	CASSLTPAETQYF
TRBV28	TRBJ2-1	CASSYQGNNEQFF
TRBV12-3/TRBV12-4	TRBJ1-1	CASSLAGRAVNTEAFF
TRBV5-1	TRBJ2-2	CASSRGSSGTSTGELFF
TRBV5-1	TRBJ2-3	CASSSGLITDTQYF
TRBV12-3/TRBV12-4	TRBJ1-5	CASAGRPIDQPQHF
TRBV25-1	TRBJ2-3	CASSEQGPDTQYF
TRBV3-1	TRBJ2-7	CASSQSVGHEQYF
TRBV21-1	TRBJ2-7	CASSNTLGSDYYEQYF
TRBV10-2	TRBJ2-1	CASWAQGGGYNEQFF
TRBV29-1	TRBJ2-1	CSVRLAGGWGEQFF
TRBV12-3/TRBV12-4	TRBJ2-3	CASTNRAARHTDTQYF
TRBV10-1	TRBJ1-2	CASSEFPGRPNYGYTF
TRBV12-3/TRBV12-4	TRBJ2-6	CASSLAGTNRANVLTF
TRBV12-3/TRBV12-4	TRBJ1-5	CASSEGTRQSNQPQHF
TRBV11-2	TRBJ2-5	CASSQDRVQGRETQYF
TRBV14	TRBJ1-3	CASSQTFLSGNTIYF
TRBV29-1	TRBJ2-2	CSVVPDGRAAGELFF
TRBV4-2	TRBJ2-1	CATRVAGLDEQFF
TRBV27	TRBJ1-2	CASSSATGPRGYTF
TRBV5-1	TRBJ2-5	CASSLTGGWIETQYF
TRBV4-1	TRBJ2-3	CASSQDLVSTDTQYF
TRBV5-1	TRBJ2-5	CASSGSKETQYF
TRBV29-1	TRBJ1-5	CSGAERGNQPQHF
TRBV12-3/TRBV12-4	TRBJ2-1	CASSETGSLEQFF
TRBV7-9	TRBJ2-3	CASSLPSTGADTDTQYF
TRBV13	TRBJ2-1	CASSLGLGGSEGNEQFF
TRBV6-6	TRBJ2-3	CASFGSGTTDTQYF
TRBV20-1	TRBJ2-5	CSARGGVLMETQYF
TRBV15	TRBJ2-5	CATSRDLIQTQYF
TRBV29-1	TRBJ2-2	CSGGGPITGELFF
TRBV5-6	TRBJ2-4	CASNRGQIQYF
TRBV20-1	TRBJ2-1	CSAVSGRVNEQFF
TRBV21-1	TRBJ2-1	CANRLAGDLNEQFF
TRBV10-1	TRBJ2-7	CASSSLAVQYF
TRBV9	TRBJ2-5	CASSVGAGTSAGETQYF
TRBV6-2/TRBV6-3	TRBJ2-3	CASSSLSGTSGFTDTQYF
TRBV10-3	TRBJ2-1	CAISGVGSEQFF
TRBV29-1	TRBJ1-2	CSVEDSRIYGYTF
TRBV7-2	TRBJ2-1	CASSPSGRGNNEQFF
TRBV18	TRBJ2-1	CASSPGSGSLDEQFF
TRBV5-4	TRBJ2-3	CASSLGQGVNTDTQYF
TRBV29-1	TRBJ2-1	CSVVVDSNNEQFF
TRBV10-3	TRBJ1-4	CAISAGQVNEKLFF
TRBV9	TRBJ1-6	CASNYGASVKSPLHF
TRBV29-1	TRBJ2-1	CSVARTSRSDNEQFF
TRBV14	TRBJ2-3	CASSQDLGQNTDTQYF
TRBV20-1	TRBJ2-5	CSADTRLAGKGQETQYF